Listed below are T cell receptor beta chains from one sample, sequenced in a study of identical twins. Each CDR3 protein is one row after TCRdb ran MiXCR on the 5' RACE reads. Here the sample spans fewer than 900,000 distinct CDR3 sequences, less than 25% being singletons. The sample also formed part of further work on T cells expressing NK-cell markers.

Source material: PBMCs. All receptors come from a woman aged 18 to 35 in good health. Both conserved end residues are trimmed from each CDR3. D genes are given only for firm matches.

D | J | V | CDR3
- | TRBJ2-7 | TRBV7-9 | ASRGFRTAPHEQY
- | TRBJ2-7 | TRBV29-1 | SVGWQVGYEQY
- | TRBJ2-1 | TRBV12-5 | ASAEGDEQF
TRBD1 | TRBJ2-2 | TRBV18 | ASSPMRQGVRTNTGELF
- | TRBJ2-3 | TRBV29-1 | SFGGGTDTQY
TRBD2 | TRBJ2-1 | TRBV12-5 | ASGWGTSERGEQF
- | TRBJ2-7 | TRBV29-1 | SVDPGTSYEQY
TRBD1 | TRBJ1-4 | TRBV5-6 | ASSLVDRGLANEKLF
- | TRBJ1-2 | TRBV6-5 | ASSYPGAQVYGYT
TRBD2 | TRBJ2-1 | TRBV7-2 | ASSSTSGNGEQF
TRBD1 | TRBJ2-7 | TRBV20-1 | SARGTGGNYEQY
- | TRBJ2-1 | TRBV4-3 | ASSQDRHGYSYNEQF